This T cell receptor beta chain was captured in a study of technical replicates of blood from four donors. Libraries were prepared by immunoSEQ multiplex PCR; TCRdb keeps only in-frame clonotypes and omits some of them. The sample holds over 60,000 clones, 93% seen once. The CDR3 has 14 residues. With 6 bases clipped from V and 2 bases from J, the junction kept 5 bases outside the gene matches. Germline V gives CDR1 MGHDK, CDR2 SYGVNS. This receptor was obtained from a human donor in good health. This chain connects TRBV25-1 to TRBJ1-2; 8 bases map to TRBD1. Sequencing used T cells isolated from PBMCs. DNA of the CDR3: TGTGCCAGCAGAGGACAGGGCCAAAACTATGGCTACACCTTC. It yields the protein CASRGQGQNYGYTF.